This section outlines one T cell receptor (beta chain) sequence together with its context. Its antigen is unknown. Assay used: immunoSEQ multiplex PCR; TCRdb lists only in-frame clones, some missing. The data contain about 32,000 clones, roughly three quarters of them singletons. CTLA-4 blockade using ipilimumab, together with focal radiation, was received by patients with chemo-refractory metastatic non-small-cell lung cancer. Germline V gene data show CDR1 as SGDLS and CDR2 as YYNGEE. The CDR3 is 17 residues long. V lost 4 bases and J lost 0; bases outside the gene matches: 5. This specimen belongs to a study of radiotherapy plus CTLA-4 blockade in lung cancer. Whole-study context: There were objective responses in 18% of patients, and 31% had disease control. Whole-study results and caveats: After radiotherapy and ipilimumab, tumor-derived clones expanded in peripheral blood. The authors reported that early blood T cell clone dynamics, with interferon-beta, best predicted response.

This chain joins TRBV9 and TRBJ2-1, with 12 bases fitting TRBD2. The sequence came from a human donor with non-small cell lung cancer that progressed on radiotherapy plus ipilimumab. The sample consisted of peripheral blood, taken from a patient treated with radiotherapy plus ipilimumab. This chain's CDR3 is CASSLRTSGDSYNEQFF. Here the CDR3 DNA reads TGTGCCAGCAGCTTAAGGACTAGCGGGGACTCCTACAATGAGCAGTTCTTC.